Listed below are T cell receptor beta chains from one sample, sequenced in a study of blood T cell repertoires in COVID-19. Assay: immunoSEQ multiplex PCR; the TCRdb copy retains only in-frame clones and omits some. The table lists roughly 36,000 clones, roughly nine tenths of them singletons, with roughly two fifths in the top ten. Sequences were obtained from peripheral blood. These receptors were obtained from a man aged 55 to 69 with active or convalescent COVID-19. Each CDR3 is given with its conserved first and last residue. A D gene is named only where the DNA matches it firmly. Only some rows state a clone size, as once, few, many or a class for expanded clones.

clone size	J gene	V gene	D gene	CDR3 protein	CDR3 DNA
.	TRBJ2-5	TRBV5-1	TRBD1	CASSGQGQETQYF	TGCGCCAGCAGCGGACAGGGGCAAGAGACCCAGTACTTC
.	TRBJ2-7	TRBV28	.	CASSPRTLLREQYF	TGTGCCAGCAGTCCACGGACATTGTTGAGGGAGCAGTACTTC
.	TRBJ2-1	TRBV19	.	CASSARYEQFF	TGTGCCAGTAGTGCTAGGTATGAGCAGTTCTTC
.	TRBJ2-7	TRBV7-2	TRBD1	CASSLYPPLRGGHASRQYF	TGTGCCAGCAGCTTATACCCCCCGCTCCGAGGGGGCCATGCTTCACGGCAGTACTTC
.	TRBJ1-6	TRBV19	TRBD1	CASSPPIPGTGGNSPLHF	TGTGCCAGTAGTCCGCCCATACCCGGGACAGGGGGTAATTCACCCCTCCACTTT
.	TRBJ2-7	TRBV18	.	CASSLTLPGTPYEQYF	TGTGCCAGCTCTCTAACTTTACCCGGGACACCCTACGAGCAGTACTTC
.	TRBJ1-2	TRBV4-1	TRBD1	CASSQDLRDRTWGYTF	TGCGCCAGCAGCCAAGATCTTCGGGACAGGACCTGGGGCTACACCTTC
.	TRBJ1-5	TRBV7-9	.	CASSLDTLGQPQHF	TGTGCCAGCAGTCTGGACACTTTAGGGCAGCCCCAGCATTTT
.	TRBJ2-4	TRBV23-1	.	CASRTGKNIQYF	TGCGCCAGCAGAACAGGAAAAAACATTCAGTACTTC
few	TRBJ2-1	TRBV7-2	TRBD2	CASSFAGGPSRNEQFF	TGTGCCAGCAGCTTTGCGGGAGGGCCCTCGAGGAATGAGCAGTTCTTC
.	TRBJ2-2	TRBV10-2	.	CASSVGANTGELFF	TGCGCCAGCAGTGTAGGGGCGAACACCGGGGAGCTGTTTTTT
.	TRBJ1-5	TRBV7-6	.	CASSLYFGYSNQPQHF	TGTGCCAGCAGCTTATATTTCGGTTATAGCAATCAGCCCCAGCATTTT
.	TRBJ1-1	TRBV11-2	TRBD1	CASSSLDRVGEAFF	TGTGCCAGCAGCTCCCTGGACAGGGTTGGTGAAGCTTTCTTT
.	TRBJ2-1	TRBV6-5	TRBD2	CASSQGLASNEQFF	TGTGCCAGCAGCCAGGGACTAGCCAGCAATGAGCAGTTCTTC
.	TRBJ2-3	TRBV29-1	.	CSVEPPGTDTQYF	TGCAGCGTTGAACCCCCTGGCACAGATACGCAGTATTTT
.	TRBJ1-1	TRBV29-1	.	CSVGQASGTEAFF	TGCAGCGTTGGACAGGCCTCGGGGACTGAAGCTTTCTTT
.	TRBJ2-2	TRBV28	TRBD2	CASAPSGRAKTGELFF	TGTGCCAGCGCTCCGAGCGGGAGGGCCAAAACCGGGGAGCTGTTTTTT
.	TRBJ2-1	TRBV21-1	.	CASNTLYNEQFF	TGTGCCAGCAATACGCTATACAATGAGCAGTTCTTC
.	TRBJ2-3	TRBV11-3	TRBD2	CASSLGYGTSLTTDTQYF	TGTGCCAGCAGCTTAGGATACGGGACTAGCTTGACCACAGATACGCAGTATTTT
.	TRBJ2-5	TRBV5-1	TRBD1	CASRPGTAQETQYF	TGCGCCAGCAGGCCCGGGACAGCCCAAGAGACCCAGTACTTC
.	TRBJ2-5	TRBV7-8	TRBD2	CASSPLRRGGETQYF	TGTGCCAGCAGCCCTCTTCGGCGGGGGGGAGAGACCCAGTACTTC
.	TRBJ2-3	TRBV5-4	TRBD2	CASSLPPWTSGSTDTQYF	TGTGCCAGCAGCCTCCCTCCGTGGACTAGCGGGAGCACAGATACGCAGTATTTT
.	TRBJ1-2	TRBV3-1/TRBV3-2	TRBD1	CASSRQGAGGYTF	TGTGCCAGCAGCCGTCAGGGGGCCGGTGGCTACACCTTC
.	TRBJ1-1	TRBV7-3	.	CASSPNGVGLSTEAFF	TGTGCCAGCAGCCCAAACGGGGTCGGGTTAAGCACTGAAGCTTTCTTT
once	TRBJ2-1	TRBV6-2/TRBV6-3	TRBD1	CASSTRGRNEQFF	TGTGCCAGCAGTACCAGGGGGCGGAATGAGCAGTTCTTC
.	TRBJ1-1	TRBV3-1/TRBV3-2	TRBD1	CASSPDREQAFF	TGTGCCAGCAGCCCAGACAGGGAACAAGCTTTCTTT
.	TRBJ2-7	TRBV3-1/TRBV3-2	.	CASSQAQGRVTYEQYF	TGTGCCAGCAGCCAAGCCCAGGGGCGGGTGACCTACGAGCAGTACTTC
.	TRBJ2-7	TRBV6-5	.	CASSPLGAGRQYF	TGTGCCAGCAGTCCTTTAGGGGCGGGAAGGCAGTACTTC